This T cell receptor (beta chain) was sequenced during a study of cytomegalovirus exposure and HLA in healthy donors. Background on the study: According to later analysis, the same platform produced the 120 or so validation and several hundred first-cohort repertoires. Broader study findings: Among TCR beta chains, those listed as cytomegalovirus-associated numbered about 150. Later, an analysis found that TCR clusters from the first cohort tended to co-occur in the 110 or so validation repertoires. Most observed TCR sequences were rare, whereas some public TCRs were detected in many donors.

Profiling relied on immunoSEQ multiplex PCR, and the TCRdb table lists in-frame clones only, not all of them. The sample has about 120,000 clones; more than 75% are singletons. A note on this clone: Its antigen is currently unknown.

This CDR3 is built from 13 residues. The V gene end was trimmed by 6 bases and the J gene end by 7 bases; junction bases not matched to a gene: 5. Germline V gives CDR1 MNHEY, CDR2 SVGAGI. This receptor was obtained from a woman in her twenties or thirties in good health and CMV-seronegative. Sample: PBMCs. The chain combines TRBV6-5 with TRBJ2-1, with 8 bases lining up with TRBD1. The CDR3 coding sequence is TGTGCCAGCAGCCGGACAGGGATGAATGAGCAGTTCTTC. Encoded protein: CASSRTGMNEQFF.